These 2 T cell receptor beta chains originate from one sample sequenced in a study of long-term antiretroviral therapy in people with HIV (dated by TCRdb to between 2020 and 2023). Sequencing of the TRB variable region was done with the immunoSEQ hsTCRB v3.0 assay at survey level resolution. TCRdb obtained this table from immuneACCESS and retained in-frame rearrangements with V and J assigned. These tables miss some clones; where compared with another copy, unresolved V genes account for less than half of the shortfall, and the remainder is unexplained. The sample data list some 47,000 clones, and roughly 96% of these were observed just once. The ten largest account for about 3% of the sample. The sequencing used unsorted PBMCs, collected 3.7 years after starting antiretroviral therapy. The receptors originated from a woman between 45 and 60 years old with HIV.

CDR3 amino acids: CARRGGGSGNTIYF. CDR3 coding DNA: TGTGCACGGAGAGGGGGTGGCTCTGGAAACACCATATATTTT. The chain couples TRBV2 to TRBJ1-3; a possible D gene is TRBD1 (6 bases). The CDR3 covers 14 residues. Germline loops: CDR1 SNHLY, CDR2 FYNNEI.

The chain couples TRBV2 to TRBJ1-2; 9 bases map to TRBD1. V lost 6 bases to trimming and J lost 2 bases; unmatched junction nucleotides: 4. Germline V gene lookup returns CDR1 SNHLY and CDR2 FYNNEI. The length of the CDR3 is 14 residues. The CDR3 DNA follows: TGTGCCAGCAGACACAGGGGGCAAAACTATGGCTACACCTTC. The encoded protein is CASRHRGQNYGYTF.